These T cell receptor beta chains were read from a single sample in a study of blood T cell repertoires in COVID-19. Some clones are missing from TCRdb's copy, which holds only in-frame ones; the method was immunoSEQ multiplex PCR. Among approximately 150,000 clones listed, 80% to 90% were seen once. The sample was peripheral blood. The receptors originated from a man aged 70 or older with acute or convalescent COVID-19. CDR3s include the opening cysteine and the closing phenylalanine or tryptophan. A D gene is named only where the DNA matches it firmly. Part of the rows lack a size; the others show once, few, many or a class for expanded clones.

>TRBV7-2|TRBJ2-5|TRBD2|few
TGTGCCAGCAGCTTAGTGGAACTAGCGGGATCAGAGACCCAGTACTTC
CASSLVELAGSETQYF
>TRBV5-8|TRBJ1-1|.|.
TGTGCCAGCAGCTTGTACAGGGTGGGAACTGAAGCTTTCTTT
CASSLYRVGTEAFF
>TRBV19|TRBJ2-3|.|.
TGTGCCAGTAGTATGGTCACGGGAGTCACAGATACGCAGTATTTT
CASSMVTGVTDTQYF
>TRBV10-3|TRBJ1-1|.|few
TGTGCCATCAGTAGGACAGAGAACACTGAAGCTTTCTTT
CAISRTENTEAFF
>TRBV7-2|TRBJ2-5|.|.
TGTGCCAGCAGCTTAGGACTAGAGATTGTGCCCCAGTACTTC
CASSLGLEIVPQYF
>TRBV21-1|TRBJ1-5|.|.
TGTGCCAGCAGCAAAGTCTCACAGCCCGCAGGAAGCAATCAGCCCCAGCATTTT
CASSKVSQPAGSNQPQHF
>TRBV3-1/TRBV3-2|TRBJ2-7|.|many
TGTGCCAGCAGCCAAGACGGGAGTTCTCCCTACGAGCAGTACTTC
CASSQDGSSPYEQYF
>TRBV5-1|TRBJ2-7|.|.
TGCGCCAGCAGCCCTGACATATTCTCCTACGAGCAGTACTTC
CASSPDIFSYEQYF
>TRBV28|TRBJ1-2|.|.
TGTGCCAGCAGCCGAACAACACAGGAAAACTATGGCTACACCTTC
CASSRTTQENYGYTF
>TRBV28|TRBJ1-1|.|.
TGTGCCAGCAGTATAAACAGGGTGAACACTGAAGCTTTCTTT
CASSINRVNTEAFF
>TRBV5-1|TRBJ2-7|TRBD1|.
TGCGCCAGCAGAGGGGGGACAGGCGCCTACGAGCAGTACTTC
CASRGGTGAYEQYF
>TRBV20-1|TRBJ2-3|.|.
TGCAGTGCTACCCACACAGATACGCAGTATTTT
CSATHTDTQYF
>TRBV11-2|TRBJ1-2|TRBD1|.
TGTGCCAGCAGCCCAGGACAGGGTATGAATGGCTACACCTTC
CASSPGQGMNGYTF
>TRBV18|TRBJ2-7|.|.
TGTGCCAGCTCACCAGTAAGAGACGAGCAGTACTTC
CASSPVRDEQYF
>TRBV7-9|TRBJ2-7|.|.
TGTGCCAGCAGCTCCTCACTGACAGAGGAGCAGTACTTC
CASSSSLTEEQYF
>TRBV2|TRBJ2-1|TRBD2|.
TGTGCCAGCAGTGAGTTCCAGGGAGCGGGGAATGAGCAGTTCTTC
CASSEFQGAGNEQFF
>TRBV27|TRBJ2-7|TRBD2|.
TGTGCCAGCAGTTTCGGACTAGCGGGAGCCTACGAGCAGTACTTC
CASSFGLAGAYEQYF
>TRBV4-1|TRBJ2-1|TRBD1|.
TGCGCCAGCAGCCAAGCCCCGACAGGGGATGAGCAGTTCTTC
CASSQAPTGDEQFF
>TRBV6-1|TRBJ2-3|.|.
TGTGCCAGCAGTGAATTTCCGGGTGGAGCTTCTAGCACAGATACGCAGTATTTT
CASSEFPGGASSTDTQYF
>TRBV4-2|TRBJ1-5|TRBD1|.
TGTGCCAGCAGCCAAGAGGGACAGCGCAATCAGCCCCAGCATTTT
CASSQEGQRNQPQHF
>TRBV27|TRBJ2-2|.|.
TGTGCCAGCAGTTTATCGCGGTCGAACACCGGGGAGCTGTTTTTT
CASSLSRSNTGELFF
>TRBV7-2|TRBJ1-2|TRBD1|few
TGTGCCAGCAGCTCGGGACAGGGGGCGTATGGCTACACCTTC
CASSSGQGAYGYTF
>TRBV6-1|TRBJ2-7|.|.
TGTGCCAGCAGTGATATACAGGGCTACTACGAGCAGTACTTC
CASSDIQGYYEQYF
>TRBV7-2|TRBJ2-1|TRBD2|.
TGTGCCAGCAGCTTAGAGGGGCTAGCGGCTTCCTACAATGAGCAGTTCTTC
CASSLEGLAASYNEQFF
>TRBV7-8|TRBJ2-7|.|.
TGTGCCAGCAGCTTAGTGGAGGGCCCCTACGAGCAGTACTTC
CASSLVEGPYEQYF
>TRBV4-3|TRBJ1-2|.|.
TGCGCCAGCAGCCAAGAAGACAGGTTGGATGGCTACACCTTC
CASSQEDRLDGYTF
>TRBV4-2|TRBJ2-2|.|.
TGTGCCAGCAGCCAAGTTACTAGCTCTGGCGGGGAGCTGTTTTTT
CASSQVTSSGGELFF
>TRBV6-5|TRBJ1-2|.|.
TGTGCCAGCAGTTACTCAGGGGTCAGTCATGGCTACACCTTC
CASSYSGVSHGYTF
>TRBV7-9|TRBJ1-5|.|few
TGTGCCAGCAGCTTAAGTGAGACTATGCCCCAGCATTTT
CASSLSETMPQHF
>TRBV29-1|TRBJ2-1|.|.
TGCAGCGTTGAATCCGGTCGGAGCTCCTACAATGAGCAGTTCTTC
CSVESGRSSYNEQFF
>TRBV5-4|TRBJ2-5|.|once
TGTGCCAGCAGCGTTCGACAGGTGGCGGAGACCCAGTACTTC
CASSVRQVAETQYF
>TRBV2|TRBJ2-3|.|.
TGTGCCAGCAGTGAATTAAACACAGATACGCAGTATTTT
CASSELNTDTQYF
>TRBV5-1|TRBJ2-7|.|.
TGCGCCAGCAGCTTGGCCGGCGCCGGGGGAAGCTACGAGCAGTACTTC
CASSLAGAGGSYEQYF
>TRBV14|TRBJ2-7|TRBD2|.
TGTGCCAGCAGCCAAGCTAGAGCGGGATTAGGGTACGAGCAGTACTTC
CASSQARAGLGYEQYF
>TRBV5-1|TRBJ1-4|.|.
TGCGCCAGCAGTCGTACAACTAATGAAAAACTGTTTTTT
CASSRTTNEKLFF
>TRBV29-1|TRBJ2-7|TRBD1|.
TGCAGCGTGCACAGGGGCTACGAGCAGTACTTC
CSVHRGYEQYF
>TRBV9|TRBJ2-2|TRBD2|.
TGTGCCAGCAGCCTCGGACTAGCGGGAAACACCGGGGAGCTGTTTTTT
CASSLGLAGNTGELFF
>TRBV7-2|TRBJ2-3|TRBD1|.
TGTGCCAGCAGCCCGACAGGGGGCACAGATACGCAGTATTTT
CASSPTGGTDTQYF
>TRBV28|TRBJ1-4|TRBD1|.
TGTGCCAGCACGACAGGGAATGAAAAACTGTTTTTT
CASTTGNEKLFF
>TRBV29-1|TRBJ2-7|TRBD1|.
TGCAGCGTTGAGCAGGGACAGGGGCAGTACTTC
CSVEQGQGQYF
>TRBV4-1|TRBJ2-7|TRBD1|.
TGCGCCAGCAGCCAAGAGGGGGCATGGGACAGTACCTACGAGCAGTACTTC
CASSQEGAWDSTYEQYF